The 29 T cell receptor beta chains reported below all come from one sample, sequenced in a study of blood T cells in healthy people across ages. Then a second PCR, running about 6 to 11 cycles, was carried out with a sample-barcoded 5' primer and a J-beta primer mix. TCRdb re-analysed the 5' RACE reads in MiXCR, keeping a single row per CDR3 protein. The table records about 1.4 million distinct CDR3 sequences, approximately 59% of them present only once. The sample taken for sequencing was blood. The receptors come from a man aged 18-30 years in good health.

The chain couples TRBV2 to TRBJ2-3, with 7 bases identical to TRBD1. With V trimmed by 7 bases and J by 0 bases, 7 bases remained unmatched. The CDR3 is 15 amino acids. Germline V gene sequence: CDR1 SNHLY, CDR2 FYNNEI. DNA of the CDR3: TGTGCCAGCACCGACAGGGTCGGTAGCACAGATACGCAGTATTTT. It is translated as CASTDRVGSTDTQYF.

The chain links TRBV20-1 to TRBJ1-2, with 11 bases matching TRBD1. This CDR3 spans 13 amino acids. With V trimmed by 5 bases and J by 5 bases, 4 bases remained unmatched. Germline loops: CDR1 DFQATT, CDR2 SNEGSKA (reference sequence). The CDR3 sequence is CSASDRGLYGYTF. The DNA for the CDR3 is TGCAGTGCTTCGGACAGGGGGCTTTATGGCTACACCTTC.

This clonotype showed up just once. V is TRBV6-2 or TRBV6-3 and J is TRBJ2-1; weak D call: TRBD2 (5 bases). The V gene's germline CDR1 is MNHEY and CDR2 SVGEGT. With 7 bases removed from V and 9 bases from J, the gap between germline ends came to 10 bases. The CDR3 consists of 11 residues. The CDR3 sequence is CASIRGFEQFF. DNA of the CDR3: TGTGCCAGCATCAGAGGGTTTGAGCAGTTCTTC.

This clonotype was counted a few times. V usage is TRBV29-1 and J usage is TRBJ2-5; D is unclear. The V end was cut by 5 bases, the J end by 4 bases, with 17 bases between. The germline V gene has CDR1 SQVTM and CDR2 ANQGSEA. The length of the CDR3 is 14 residues. Here the CDR3 DNA reads TGCAGCGTTCCCTTCCCCGCGTGGGGAGAGACCCAGTACTTC. Residues: CSVPFPAWGETQYF.

The chain has TRBV12-3 or TRBV12-4 and TRBJ1-6; D perhaps matches TRBD1 (5 bases). Trimming pared 4 bases from V and 6 bases from J, leaving 10 bases between. The CDR3 is 14 residues long. The CDR3 DNA reads TGTGCCAGCAGTTCGAGGGGAGGTAATTCACCCCTCCACTTT. Protein: CASSSRGGNSPLHF.

This clonotype was seen a few times. The chain joins TRBV20-1 to TRBJ2-7, with TRBD1 matching 7 bases. Germline V gene sequence: CDR1 DFQATT, CDR2 SNEGSKA (reference sequence). The CDR3 totals 15 residues. V gave up 0 bases and J gave up 6 bases; unmatched junction bases: 11. The CDR3 spells CSARDPEKGAVEQYF. CDR3 DNA: TGCAGTGCTAGAGATCCGGAAAAGGGGGCGGTCGAGCAGTACTTC.

This clonotype showed up just a few times. This chain uses TRBV5-1 with TRBJ2-4, with unresolved D. This CDR3 region has 14 residues. The V gene's germline CDR1 is SGHRS and CDR2 YFSETQ. V gave up 3 bases and J gave up 1 base, with 8 bases separating them. The CDR3 region has the DNA TGCGCCAGCAGCTCGGGCGCGGCCAAAAACATTCAGTACTTC. Protein: CASSSGAAKNIQYF.

The rearrangement uses TRBV12-3 or TRBV12-4 and TRBJ2-3; 7 bases align to TRBD1. The ends lost 0 bases at V and 9 bases at J; junction bases unmatched: 3. The CDR3 contains 13 residues. CDR3 sequence reads: CASSLARQGTQYF. The CDR3 DNA reads as TGTGCCAGCAGTTTAGCGCGACAGGGAACGCAGTATTTT.

CDR3 DNA sequence: TGCAGTGCTAGTGACGCGCCCTCCTACGAGCAGTACTTC. It encodes CSASDAPSYEQYF. The chain recombines TRBV20-1 with TRBJ2-7, with D hard to call. The germline CDR1 and CDR2 sequences are DFQATT and SNEGSKA (reference sequence). This CDR3 is 13 amino acids long. Trimming stripped 3 bases from V and 0 bases from J, with 9 bases between.

About this clonotype itself: The DNA is left out, because the CDR3 cannot be placed on it with certainty; the CDR3 is given as TCRdb lists it. The chain employs TRBV29-1 and TRBJ2-4; the table's D gene call, TRBD1, was not cross checked with the DNA. CDR1 is SQVTM, CDR2 ANQGSEA, per germline. The CDR3 sequence runs 13 residues, both termini included. CDR3 sequence: CSVAKGARETRYF.

The chain links TRBV7-2 to TRBJ2-1; D call uncertain. Germline CDR1 is SGHTA and CDR2 is FQGNSA. CDR3 length: 13 amino acids. Trimming cost V 5 bases and J 7 bases, with 12 bases left between them. This chain's CDR3 is CASSVHRRNEQFF. The CDR3 DNA follows: TGTGCCAGCAGCGTCCACCGGCGAAATGAGCAGTTCTTC.

This chain uses TRBV20-1 with TRBJ2-5; D call uncertain. The V gene lost 1 base and the J gene lost 2 bases, with 11 bases spanning the gap. From germline, CDR1 is DFQATT and CDR2 SNEGSKA (reference sequence). CDR3 length equals 14 residues. For the CDR3, the DNA is TGCAGTGCTAGAGGGCACGGCGATCAAGAGACCCAGTACTTC. Encoded protein: CSARGHGDQETQYF.

The chain links TRBV5-1 to TRBJ2-5; the D is unclear. V lost 4 bases and J 0 bases, leaving 10 bases between the germline ends. Looked up from germline, CDR1 is SGHRS and CDR2 is YFSETQ. CDR3 size: 14 residues. The CDR3: CASSTTRNQETQYF. CDR3 DNA sequence: TGCGCCAGCAGCACGACCCGGAACCAAGAGACCCAGTACTTC. Full variable domain (outside the CDR3, taken from reference TRBV5-1 and TRBJ2-5): KAGVTQTPRYLIKTRGQQVTLSCSPISGHRSVSWYQQTPGQGLQFLFEYFSETQRNKGNFPGRFSGRQFSNSRSEMNVSTLELGDSALYLCASSTTRNQETQYFGPGTRLLVL.

In this sample, this clonotype turned up many times. The chain has TRBV6-2 or TRBV6-3 and TRBJ2-7; no clear D gene. From germline, CDR1 is MNHEY and CDR2 SVGEGT. Trimming took off 2 bases at V and 6 bases at J, with 5 bases between the two ends. The CDR3 is 11 residues long. CDR3 amino acids: CASSYGGEQYF. The CDR3 DNA reads TGTGCCAGCAGTTACGGCGGCGAGCAGTACTTC.

CDR3 region: CASSQGVFGYTF. CDR3 coding DNA: TGCGCCAGCAGCCAAGGCGTGTTTGGCTACACCTTC. The rearrangement joins TRBV4-1 to TRBJ1-2; D unresolved. CDR1 is MGHRA and CDR2 is YSYEKL in the germline V gene. The CDR3 sequence is 12 residues long. V shed 1 base and J shed 7 bases, with 7 bases lying between them.

This clonotype has only a few counts. The chain uses TRBV5-5 and TRBJ1-4, with D possibly matching TRBD1 (5 bases). CDR1 SGHKS and CDR2 YYEKEE come from the germline V gene (reference sequence). The CDR3 spans 14 residues. Trimming pared 2 bases from V and 4 bases from J, leaving 9 bases between. The chain's CDR3 is CASSFLGHNEKLFF. Here the CDR3 DNA reads TGTGCCAGCAGCTTTCTGGGGCATAATGAAAAACTGTTTTTT.

The chain employs TRBV11-2 and TRBJ2-4; 9 nucleotides match TRBD1. Near its end, the DNA agrees better with TRBJ2-7, so the J call may be wrong. Germline CDR1 and CDR2: SGHAT and FQNNGV. The CDR3 extends over 18 amino acids. CDR3: CASSPVGQGRVNGYEQYF. The CDR3 region has the DNA TGTGCCAGCAGCCCAGTAGGACAGGGGAGAGTCAATGGCTACGAGCAGTACTTC.

The CDR3 bases are TGTGCCAGCAGTTTAGGTGGGTCCAATTCACCCCTCCACTTT. This sequence encodes CASSLGGSNSPLHF. The V call is TRBV27, the J call TRBJ1-6; D ambiguous. The CDR3 is 14 amino acids. The V gene's germline CDR1 is MNHEY and CDR2 SMNVEV (reference sequence). Trimming removed 2 bases at V and 7 bases at J, with 9 bases between.

The chain uses TRBV7-2 and TRBJ2-7; D is perhaps TRBD1 (6 bases). With 5 bases removed from V and 3 bases from J, the gap between germline ends came to 17 bases. The CDR3 spans 15 residues. Germline V gene sequence: CDR1 SGHTA, CDR2 FQGNSA. CDR3 region: CASSQGRTAIYEQYF. The CDR3 bases are TGTGCCAGCAGCCAGGGGCGGACAGCGATCTACGAGCAGTACTTC.

This clonotype was detected once. This chain uses TRBV2 with TRBJ1-2, with TRBD1 matching over 7 bases. There are 18 residues in the CDR3. The germline V gene has CDR1 SNHLY and CDR2 FYNNEI. Trimming took 5 bases from V and 5 from J; bases not matched to a gene: 20. The CDR3 coding sequence is TGTGCCAGCAGTTACTCAAAACAGGGGCGGCGTATGAAATATGGCTACACCTTC. Translating gives CASSYSKQGRRMKYGYTF. The full variable domain, with the rest looked up from reference TRBV2 and TRBJ1-2, is EPEVTQTPSHQVTQMGQEVILRCVPISNHLYFYWYRQILGQKVEFLVSFYNNEISEKSEIFDDQFSVERPDGSNFTLKIRSTKLEDSAMYFCASSYSKQGRRMKYGYTFGSGTRLTVV.

The CDR3 sequence: CSAAHTSGTRVGEQYF. CDR3 coding DNA: TGCAGTGCCGCCCATACTTCCGGGACTAGAGTCGGGGAGCAGTACTTC. This chain joins TRBV20-1 and TRBJ2-7; TRBD2 agrees at 8 bases. The J segment lost 7 bases and the V segment lost 6 bases, leaving 20 bases of the junction unmatched. The CDR3 length is 16 residues. Per germline, CDR1 DFQATT and CDR2 SNEGSKA (reference sequence).

V usage is TRBV6-6 and J usage is TRBJ2-7; 7 bases match TRBD1. The CDR3 totals 15 residues. J lost 0 bases, V lost 6 bases, and 8 bases had no gene match. Germline V gene data show CDR1 as MNHNY and CDR2 as SVGAGI (reference sequence). The CDR3 sequence: CASRLTGDGSYEQYF. The DNA for the CDR3 is TGTGCCAGCAGGTTAACAGGGGATGGCTCCTACGAGCAGTACTTC.

Only a few counts were recorded for this clonotype. This chain joins TRBV7-9 and TRBJ2-5; no definite D call. Deletions cut 0 bases from V and 0 bases from J, with 11 bases between. Germline CDR1 is SEHNR and CDR2 is FQNEAQ (reference sequence). CDR3 length: 16 amino acids. This chain's CDR3 is CASSLALARYQETQYF. The CDR3 DNA follows: TGTGCCAGCAGCTTAGCGCTCGCTCGTTACCAAGAGACCCAGTACTTC.

This clonotype rates as medium-sized. The chain combines TRBV20-1 with TRBJ2-7; D gene ambiguous. V lost 0 bases and J lost 7, with 16 bases in between. The CDR3 extends over 14 amino acids. Germline V gene lookup returns CDR1 DFQATT and CDR2 SNEGSKA (reference sequence). The chain's CDR3 is CSAREDRFEVEQYF. The CDR3 DNA sequence: TGCAGTGCTAGAGAGGATCGGTTCGAGGTGGAGCAGTACTTC.

In DNA, the CDR3 is TGTGCCAGCAGCCAGGGCTTTGCAGAGTTAAACTATGGCTACACCTTC. Residues: CASSQGFAELNYGYTF. The rearrangement joins TRBV4-2 to TRBJ1-2; D unresolved. Germline V CDR1 and CDR2: LGHNA, YNFKEQ. CDR3 size: 16 residues. V was cut by 3 bases and J by 2 bases, with 16 bases left in between.

The chain couples TRBV10-3 to TRBJ1-1, with D possibly TRBD1 on 5 matching bases. Trimming pared 6 bases from V and 0 bases from J, leaving 20 bases between. In germline, CDR1 is ENHRY, CDR2 SYGVKD. This CDR3 region has 17 residues. The CDR3 is CAISRRGTGDMNTEAFF. The CDR3, as DNA: TGTGCCATCAGCAGGCGGGGAACAGGAGACATGAACACTGAAGCTTTCTTT.

The genes are TRBV7-9 and TRBJ2-5; TRBD1 matches at 8 bases. Per the germline V gene, CDR1 is SEHNR and CDR2 is FQNEAQ (reference sequence). The CDR3 length is 16 residues. The trim removed 5 bases at V and 0 bases at J, leaving 8 bases unmatched. The CDR3 DNA is TGTGCCAGCAGCCCACGGACAGGGAGACACCAAGAGACCCAGTACTTC. Translating it yields CASSPRTGRHQETQYF.

This chain links TRBV20-1 with TRBJ2-7; D possibly matches TRBD1 or TRBD2 (5 bases each). Germline CDR1 DFQATT, CDR2 SNEGSKA (reference sequence). This CDR3 region has 12 residues. The CDR3 sequence is CSVPGPTAEQYF. CDR3 DNA sequence: TGCAGCGTCCCGGGACCTACGGCCGAGCAGTACTTC.

The chain recombines TRBV6-5 with TRBJ2-1; D gene unclear. CDR1 is MNHEY, CDR2 SVGAGI, per germline. Trimming removed 6 bases at V and 13 bases at J, with 16 bases between. The CDR3 length is 12 residues. CDR3 region: CASSNPLGYQFF. CDR3 bases: TGTGCCAGCAGCAACCCTCTGGGCTACCAGTTCTTC.